This TCR beta chain was observed in a study of T cell repertoires in cytomegalovirus infection. Study-wide background: Public signatures in TCR beta pointed to CMV infection and matching HLA type.

General study results and limits: The ex vivo response showed dominance by HLA-C-restricted CMV-specific TCR beta clonotypes.

TCRdb redid the calling of the reads with MiXCR, one entry per CDR3 protein. The sample contains 150,000 to 200,000 distinct CDR3 sequences, 28% of which appear only once. CDR1 and CDR2 (germline): SEHNR, FQNEAQ (reference sequence). The ends lost 6 bases at V and 7 bases at J; junction bases unmatched: 6. The CDR3 is 13 residues long. This clonotype was detected ten times or more. Its antigen is currently unknown. The sequence was collected from a human donor in good health (CMV status not recorded). Some clones in this sample may be carry-over from other donors' samples. The sample consisted of PBMCs. V and J are TRBV7-9 and TRBJ2-7; 10 bases map to TRBD2. Written as DNA, the CDR3 is TGTGCCAGCAGTCTAGCGGGGGTAAGGGAGCAGTACTTC. Translated: CASSLAGVREQYF.